The present T cell receptor (beta chain) was sequenced within a study of PD-1 blockade in classical Hodgkin lymphoma. Whole-study results and caveats: The study reported lower baseline TCR diversity in newly diagnosed patients than in healthy donors. Lower baseline TCR diversity marked trial partial responders and progressors. Exclusion was applied to patients who started nivolumab under 1 year after ASCT.

V lost 4 bases and J lost 5, with 8 bases in between. The CDR3 is 12 residues long. In germline, CDR1 is MGHRA, CDR2 YSYEKL. Points on this clone: What it binds is unknown.

The patients all showed relapse after autologous stem cell transplantation, while their brentuximab vedotin exposure varied. Complete response, partial response or progressive disease was recorded as best response. The method was immunoSEQ multiplex PCR; TCRdb's version includes in-frame clones alone and lacks a portion of them. The sample records 25,000 to 30,000 clones, approximately 87% being singletons. This sequence originates from a human donor with classical Hodgkin lymphoma. The specimen comprised peripheral blood mononuclear cells (PBMCs), sampled before the second cycle of nivolumab. The chain employs TRBV4-1 and TRBJ2-5; the D gene could be TRBD1 or TRBD2 (5 bases each). The CDR3 spells CASSRDGETQYF. CDR3 bases: TGCGCCAGCAGCCGGGACGGTGAGACCCAGTACTTC.